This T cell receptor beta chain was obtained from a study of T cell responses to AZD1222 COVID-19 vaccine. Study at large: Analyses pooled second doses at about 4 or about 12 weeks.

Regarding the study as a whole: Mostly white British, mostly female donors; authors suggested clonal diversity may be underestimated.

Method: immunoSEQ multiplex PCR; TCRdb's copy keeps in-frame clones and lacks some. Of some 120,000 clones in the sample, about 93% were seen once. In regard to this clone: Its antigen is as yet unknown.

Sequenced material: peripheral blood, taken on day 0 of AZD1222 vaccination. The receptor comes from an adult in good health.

The CDR3 sequence: CASSSTEGQPQHF. The CDR3 coding sequence is TGTGCCAGCAGCTCGACAGAGGGACAGCCCCAGCATTTT. The rearrangement uses TRBV27 and TRBJ1-5, with a weak D call TRBD1 (5 bases). Trimming stripped 6 bases from V and 7 bases from J, with 13 bases between. Germline lookup yields CDR1 MNHEY and CDR2 SMNVEV (reference sequence). The CDR3 loop spans 13 amino acids.